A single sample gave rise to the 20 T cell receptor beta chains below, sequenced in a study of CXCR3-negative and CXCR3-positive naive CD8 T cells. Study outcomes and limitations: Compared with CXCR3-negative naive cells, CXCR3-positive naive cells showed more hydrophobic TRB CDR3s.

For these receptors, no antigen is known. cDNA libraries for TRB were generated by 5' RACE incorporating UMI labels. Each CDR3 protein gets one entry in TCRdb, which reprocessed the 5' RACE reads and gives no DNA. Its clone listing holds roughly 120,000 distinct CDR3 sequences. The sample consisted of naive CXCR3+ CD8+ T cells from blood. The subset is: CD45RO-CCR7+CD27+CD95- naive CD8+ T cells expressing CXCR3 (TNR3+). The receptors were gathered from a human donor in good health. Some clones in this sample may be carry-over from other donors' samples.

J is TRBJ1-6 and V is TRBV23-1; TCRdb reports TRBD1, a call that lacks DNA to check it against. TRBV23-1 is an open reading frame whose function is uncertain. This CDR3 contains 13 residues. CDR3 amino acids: CASICGGNSPLHF.

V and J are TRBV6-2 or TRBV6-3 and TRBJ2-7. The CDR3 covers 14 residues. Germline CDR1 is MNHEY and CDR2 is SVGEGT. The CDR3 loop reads CASSLVGSTDEQYF.

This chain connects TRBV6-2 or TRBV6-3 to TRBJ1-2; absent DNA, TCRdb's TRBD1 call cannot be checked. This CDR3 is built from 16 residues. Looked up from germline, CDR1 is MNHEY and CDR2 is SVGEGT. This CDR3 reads CASSYSRTESDYGYTF.

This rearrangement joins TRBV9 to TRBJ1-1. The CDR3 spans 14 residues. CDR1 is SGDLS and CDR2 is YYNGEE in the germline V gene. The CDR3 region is CASRGGGGNTEAFF.

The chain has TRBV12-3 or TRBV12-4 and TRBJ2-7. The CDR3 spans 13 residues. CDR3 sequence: CASSDQAAYEQYF.

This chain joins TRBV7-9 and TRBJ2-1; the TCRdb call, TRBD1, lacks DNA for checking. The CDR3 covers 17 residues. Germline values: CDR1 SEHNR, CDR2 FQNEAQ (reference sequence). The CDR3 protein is CASSTSSGSVVYYEQFF.

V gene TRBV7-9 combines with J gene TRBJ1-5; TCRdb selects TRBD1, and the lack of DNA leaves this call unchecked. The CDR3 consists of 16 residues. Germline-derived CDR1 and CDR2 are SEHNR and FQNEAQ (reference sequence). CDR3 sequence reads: CASSSRDTDSNQPQHF.

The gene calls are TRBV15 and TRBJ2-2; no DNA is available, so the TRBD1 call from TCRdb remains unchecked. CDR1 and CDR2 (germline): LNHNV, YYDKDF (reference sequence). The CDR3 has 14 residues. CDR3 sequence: CATSRGPGSGELFF.

CDR3 protein: CSATGTGPFDEQFF. The rearrangement uses TRBV20-1 and TRBJ2-1; the TRBD1 assignment by TCRdb is unverifiable without DNA. Germline CDR1 DFQATT, CDR2 SNEGSKA (reference sequence). The CDR3 covers 14 residues.

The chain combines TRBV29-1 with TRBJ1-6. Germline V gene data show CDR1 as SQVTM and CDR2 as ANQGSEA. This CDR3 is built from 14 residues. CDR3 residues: CSVVVGSDNSPLHF.

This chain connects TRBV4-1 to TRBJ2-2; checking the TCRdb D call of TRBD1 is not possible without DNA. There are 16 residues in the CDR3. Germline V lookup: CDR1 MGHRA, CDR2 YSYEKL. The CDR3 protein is CASSQELGALSGELFF.

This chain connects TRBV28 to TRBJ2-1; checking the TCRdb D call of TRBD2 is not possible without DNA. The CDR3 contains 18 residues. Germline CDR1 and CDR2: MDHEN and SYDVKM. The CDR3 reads CASSSRTSGSFLYNEQFF.

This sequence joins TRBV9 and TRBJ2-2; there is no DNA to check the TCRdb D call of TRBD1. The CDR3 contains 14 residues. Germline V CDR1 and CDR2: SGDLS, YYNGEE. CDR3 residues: CASSVGARAGELFF.

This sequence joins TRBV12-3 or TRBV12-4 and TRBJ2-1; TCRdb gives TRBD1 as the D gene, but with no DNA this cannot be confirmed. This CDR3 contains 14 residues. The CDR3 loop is CASARGVSYNEQFF.

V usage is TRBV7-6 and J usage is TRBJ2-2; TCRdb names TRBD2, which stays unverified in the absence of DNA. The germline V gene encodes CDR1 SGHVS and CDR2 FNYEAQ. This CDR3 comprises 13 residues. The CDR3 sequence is CASSPLRTGELFF.

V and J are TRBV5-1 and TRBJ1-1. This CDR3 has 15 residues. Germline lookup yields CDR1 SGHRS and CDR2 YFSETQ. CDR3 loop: CASSLGAVGGTEAFF.

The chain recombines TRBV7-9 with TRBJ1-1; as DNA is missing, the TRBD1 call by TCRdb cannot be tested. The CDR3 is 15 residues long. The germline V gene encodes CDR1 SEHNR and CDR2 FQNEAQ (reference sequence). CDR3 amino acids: CASSSVDRGLSEAFF.

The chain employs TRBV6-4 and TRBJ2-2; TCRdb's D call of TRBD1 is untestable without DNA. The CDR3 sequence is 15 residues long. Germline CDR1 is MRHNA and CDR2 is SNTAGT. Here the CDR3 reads CASSDSTGDTGELFF.

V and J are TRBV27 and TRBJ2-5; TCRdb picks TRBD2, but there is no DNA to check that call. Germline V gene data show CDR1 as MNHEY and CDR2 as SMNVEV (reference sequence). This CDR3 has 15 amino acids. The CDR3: CASSSLTSRSETQYF.

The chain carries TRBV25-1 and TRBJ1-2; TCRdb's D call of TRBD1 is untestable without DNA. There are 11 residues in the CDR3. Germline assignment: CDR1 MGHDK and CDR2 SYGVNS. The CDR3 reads CASRDTYGYTF.